A single sample gave rise to the 8 T cell receptor beta chains below, sequenced in a study of blood T cell repertoires in COVID-19. Sequencing used immunoSEQ multiplex PCR; TCRdb keeps in-frame clones, though not all of them. Among roughly 320,000 clones listed, 85% to 90% were seen once. The specimen was peripheral blood. The receptors here all came from a woman in her twenties or thirties with COVID-19, enrolled during active disease.

The chain uses TRBV7-2 and TRBJ1-1; tentative D call: TRBD1 (6 bases). The CDR3 loop spans 17 amino acids. The V end lost 5 bases, the J end lost 0 bases, and 19 bases lay between the germline ends. Germline-derived CDR1 and CDR2 are SGHTA and FQGNSA. CDR3: CASSPATGWRLNTEAFF. The CDR3 DNA sequence: TGTGCCAGCAGCCCCGCGACAGGTTGGCGATTGAACACTGAAGCTTTCTTT.

V and J are TRBV11-1 and TRBJ2-3, with TRBD1 matching 8 bases. The CDR3 is 16 residues long. Per the germline V gene, CDR1 is SGHAT and CDR2 is FQDESV (reference sequence). J gave up 2 bases and V 4 bases, and 8 bases lay outside the gene matches. The CDR3 sequence: CASSSTTGVNTDTQYF. The CDR3, as DNA: TGTGCCAGCAGCTCGACGACAGGGGTTAACACAGATACGCAGTATTTT.

V and J are TRBV4-1 and TRBJ2-2, with 7 bases that match TRBD2. The V and J ends lost 1 base and 8 bases, in that order; junction bases with no gene match: 13. Germline V gene sequence: CDR1 MGHRA, CDR2 YSYEKL. This CDR3 comprises 17 residues. The CDR3 sequence is CASSQATSGRAAGELFF. For the CDR3, the DNA is TGCGCCAGCAGCCAAGCGACCTCAGGGAGGGCGGCGGGGGAGCTGTTTTTT.

The chain has TRBV28 and TRBJ2-2; D is perhaps TRBD2 (6 bases). The CDR3 loop spans 17 amino acids. Germline CDR1 reads MDHEN; CDR2 reads SYDVKM. The V and J ends lost 3 bases and 5 bases respectively, with 19 bases between them. The CDR3 nucleotides read TGTGCCAGCAGTTTGGGCGGAGGGAGGTTGTGGACCGGGGAGCTGTTTTTT. It translates to CASSLGGGRLWTGELFF. Drawing the rest from reference TRBV28 and TRBJ2-2, the complete variable domain is DVKVTQSSRYLVKRTGEKVFLECVQDMDHENMFWYRQDPGLGLRLIYFSYDVKMKEKGDIPEGYSVSREKKERFSLILESASTNQTSMYLCASSLGGGRLWTGELFFGEGSRLTVL.

The CDR3 region is CASSPGVAGLQYEQFF. The CDR3, as DNA: TGTGCCAGCAGCCCCGGGGTAGCGGGACTCCAGTATGAGCAGTTCTTC. This rearrangement joins TRBV5-5 to TRBJ2-1; 8 nucleotides agree with TRBD2. The CDR3 has 16 residues. In germline, CDR1 is SGHKS, CDR2 YYEKEE (reference sequence). With 4 bases clipped from V and 8 bases from J, the junction kept 14 bases outside the gene matches.

As concerns this clone: This sample includes further DNA sequences coding for the same CDR3. This rearrangement joins TRBV27 to TRBJ1-3; the match to TRBD1 covers 9 bases. CDR1 is MNHEY and CDR2 is SMNVEV in the germline V gene (reference sequence). V trimming: 4 bases; J trimming: 5 bases; junction bases outside the gene matches: 3. CDR3 length: 14 residues. This CDR3 is CASSSGTGRNTIYF. CDR3 sequence (DNA): TGTGCCAGCAGTTCAGGGACAGGGAGAAACACCATATATTTT.

The chain recombines TRBV4-2 with TRBJ2-5; 7 nucleotides line up with TRBD1. The CDR3 covers 15 residues. Germline V gene lookup returns CDR1 LGHNA and CDR2 YNFKEQ. V shed 0 bases and J 1 base; nucleotides not matched to a gene: 2. CDR3 region: CASSQDWDSQETQYF. In nucleotides, the CDR3 is TGTGCCAGCAGCCAAGATTGGGACAGCCAAGAGACCCAGTACTTC.

The V and J genes are TRBV6-5 and TRBJ2-1; TRBD1 is a possible D gene (5 bases). V lost 8 bases and J 2 bases, leaving 16 bases between the germline ends. The CDR3 is made up of 15 amino acids. Germline CDR1 reads MNHEY; CDR2 reads SVGAGI. CDR3 in DNA: TGTGCCAGCGGGCCGCACAGGTTCCCCTACAATGAGCAGTTCTTC. This gives the protein CASGPHRFPYNEQFF.